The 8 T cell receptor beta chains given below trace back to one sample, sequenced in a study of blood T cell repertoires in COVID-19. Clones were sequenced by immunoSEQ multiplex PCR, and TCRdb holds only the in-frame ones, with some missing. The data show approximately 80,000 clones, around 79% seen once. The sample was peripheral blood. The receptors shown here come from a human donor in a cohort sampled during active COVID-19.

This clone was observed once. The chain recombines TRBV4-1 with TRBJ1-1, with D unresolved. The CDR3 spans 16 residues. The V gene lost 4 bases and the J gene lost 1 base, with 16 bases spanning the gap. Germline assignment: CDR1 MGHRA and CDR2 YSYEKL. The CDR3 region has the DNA TGCGCCAGCAGCCGCGAAAACGGGTACTGGAACACTGAAGCTTTCTTT. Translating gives CASSRENGYWNTEAFF.

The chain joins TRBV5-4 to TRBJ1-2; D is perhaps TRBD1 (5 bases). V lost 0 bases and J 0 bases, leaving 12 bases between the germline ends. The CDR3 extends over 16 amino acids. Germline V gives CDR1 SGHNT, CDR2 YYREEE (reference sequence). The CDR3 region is CASSLDQGTANYGYTF. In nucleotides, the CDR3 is TGTGCCAGCAGCTTGGATCAGGGTACAGCTAACTATGGCTACACCTTC.

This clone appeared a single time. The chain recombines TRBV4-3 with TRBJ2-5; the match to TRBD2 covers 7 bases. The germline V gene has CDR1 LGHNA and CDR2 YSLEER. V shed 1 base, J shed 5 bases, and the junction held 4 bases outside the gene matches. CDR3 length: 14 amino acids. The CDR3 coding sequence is TGCGCCAGCAGCCAAGCGGGGGGAAGGGAGACCCAGTACTTC. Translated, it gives CASSQAGGRETQYF.

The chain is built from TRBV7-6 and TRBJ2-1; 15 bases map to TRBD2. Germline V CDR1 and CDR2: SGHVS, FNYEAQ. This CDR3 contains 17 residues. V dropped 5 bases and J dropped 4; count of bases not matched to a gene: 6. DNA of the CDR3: TGTGCCAGCAGCCCCGGGACTAGCGGGAGGTCGTACAATGAGCAGTTCTTC. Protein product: CASSPGTSGRSYNEQFF.

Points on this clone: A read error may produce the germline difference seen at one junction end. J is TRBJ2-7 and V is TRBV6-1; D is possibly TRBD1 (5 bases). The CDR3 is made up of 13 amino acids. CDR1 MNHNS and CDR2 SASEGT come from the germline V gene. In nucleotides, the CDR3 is TGTGCCAGCAGTGAAGGGACACCTTACGTGCAGTACTTC. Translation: CASSEGTPYVQYF.

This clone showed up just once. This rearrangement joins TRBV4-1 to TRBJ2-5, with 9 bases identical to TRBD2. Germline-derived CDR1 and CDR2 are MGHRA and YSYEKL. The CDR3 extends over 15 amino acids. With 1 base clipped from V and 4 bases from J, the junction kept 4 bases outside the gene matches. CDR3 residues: CASSQVASGIETQYF. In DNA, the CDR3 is TGCGCCAGCAGCCAAGTGGCTAGCGGGATAGAGACCCAGTACTTC.

Written as DNA, the CDR3 is TGTGCCACCAGTGATTCACGGACAGGAGGCAATCAGCCCCAGCATTTT. As protein: CATSDSRTGGNQPQHF. This chain links TRBV24-1 with TRBJ1-5; 7 positions match TRBD1. The CDR3 consists of 16 residues. In germline, CDR1 is KGHDR, CDR2 SFDVKD. Trimming took 2 bases from V and 2 from J; bases not matched to a gene: 5.

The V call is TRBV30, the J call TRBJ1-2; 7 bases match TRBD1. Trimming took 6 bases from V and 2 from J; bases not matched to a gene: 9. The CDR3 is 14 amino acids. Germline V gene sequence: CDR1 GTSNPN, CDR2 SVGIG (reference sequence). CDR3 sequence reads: CACPRDSKNYGYTF. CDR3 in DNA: TGTGCCTGTCCTAGGGACAGCAAGAACTATGGCTACACCTTC.